The present TCR beta chain was sequenced within a study of CD8+ T cells in alopecia areata. Treatment defined: oral pan-JAK inhibitor, 5-10 mg twice daily. Trimming left V 7 bases short and J 5 bases short, with 15 bases between. Germline assignment: CDR1 SGHTA and CDR2 FQGNSA. This CDR3 has 13 residues. Extraction of RNA preceded its reverse transcription into cDNA, which served as the sequencing template. Profiled with immunoSEQ multiplex PCR; TCRdb holds only in-frame clones, not every one. The sample carries about 190,000 clones, 45% to 75% recorded once. As to this clone: Its specificity is unknown.

Notes on the study in general: With tofacitinib ongoing, many expanded lesional clones persisted in both scalp and blood. Having just one nonresponder leaves the connection between baseline CD8+ expansion and response unresolved.

The sequences come from CD4+ T cells sorted from blood, collected at week 4, from a patient treated with tofacitinib. The TCR was taken from a human donor with alopecia areata. The chain carries TRBV7-2 and TRBJ2-7; D is possibly TRBD1 (6 bases). The CDR3 sequence is CASKQVGTNEQYF. The DNA of the CDR3 is TGTGCCAGCAAACAGGTGGGGACAAACGAGCAGTACTTC.